The next 27 T cell receptor beta chains were all read from a single sample in a study of siplizumab effects on memory and regulatory T cells. Coculture of the mixed lymphocyte reaction cells took place at 37 degrees C and lasted around 6 days. The data were produced by immunoSEQ multiplex PCR, yet TCRdb's version contains in-frame clones alone and is incomplete. The top ten clones hold 16% of a sample with thousands of clones, just over 35% of them seen once. Their antigen targets remain unknown. Sequencing was performed on CFSE-low (dividing) CD8+ T cells sorted from an allogeneic mixed lymphocyte reaction. These receptor sequences come from a human donor in good health; the cells came from an allogeneic mixed lymphocyte reaction.

The chain couples TRBV30 to TRBJ1-1; D call uncertain. The ends were cut back, 5 bases at V and 0 bases at J, with 13 bases in the middle. CDR3 length equals 14 residues. CDR1 and CDR2 (germline): GTSNPN, SVGIG (reference sequence). CDR3 amino acids: CAWGPGRMNTEAFF. Here the CDR3 DNA reads TGTGCCTGGGGCCCCGGGAGGATGAACACTGAAGCTTTCTTT.

There are a few counts of this clone. An end of the junction does not agree with germline; a read error may underlie this. The genes are TRBV6-6 and TRBJ2-1; D is unresolved. The germline V gene has CDR1 MNHNY and CDR2 SVGAGI (reference sequence). This CDR3 contains 11 residues. The CDR3 nucleotides are TGTGCCAGCAGTATGGCGGAAGGCCAGGTCTTC. Its protein product is CASSMAEGQVF.

This clone has just a few counts. The chain combines TRBV5-4 with TRBJ2-4; D ambiguous. Trimming pared 0 bases from V and 5 bases from J, leaving 6 bases between. Looked up from germline, CDR1 is SGHNT and CDR2 is YYREEE (reference sequence). This CDR3 is 13 amino acids long. In DNA form, the CDR3 reads TGTGCCAGCAGCTTGGGACAAGAAAACATTCAGTACTTC. The encoded protein is CASSLGQENIQYF.

This chain connects TRBV9 to TRBJ2-3, with TRBD2 matching over 8 bases. V shed 5 bases and J 6 bases; nucleotides not matched to a gene: 8. CDR1 and CDR2 from the germline V gene are SGDLS and YYNGEE. There are 14 residues in the CDR3. The CDR3 loop reads CASSRSGSQDTQYF. Here the CDR3 DNA reads TGTGCCAGCAGTAGAAGCGGGAGCCAGGATACGCAGTATTTT.

The genes are TRBV7-9 and TRBJ2-1; 7 nucleotides align to TRBD1. The junction had 6 bases not matched to a gene; V was cut back by 0 bases and J by 7 bases. The CDR3 has 15 residues. CDR1 and CDR2 from the germline V gene are SEHNR and FQNEAQ (reference sequence). The CDR3 DNA reads TGTGCCAGCAGCTTAGCTCGGGACAGCCTAAATGAGCAGTTCTTC. This sequence encodes CASSLARDSLNEQFF.

CDR3 sequence reads: CASGSGEKLFF. The CDR3 DNA follows: TGTGCCAGCGGCTCCGGGGAAAAACTGTTTTTT. The chain couples TRBV4-2 to TRBJ1-4, with D unclear. CDR3 length equals 11 residues. Germline assignment: CDR1 LGHNA and CDR2 YNFKEQ. V was pared by 8 bases and J by 8 bases, with 9 bases between.

Judged by abundance, this clone is medium-sized (0.01 to 0.1%). CDR3 loop: CASGRGGPEAFF. CDR3 nucleotide sequence: TGTGCCAGCGGACGGGGAGGGCCCGAAGCTTTCTTT. The rearrangement uses TRBV28 and TRBJ1-1; no clear D. CDR3 length equals 12 residues. Germline values: CDR1 MDHEN, CDR2 SYDVKM. V was pared by 8 bases and J by 8 bases, with 15 bases between.

A word on this clone: The sample carries other DNA sequences with the same CDR3. This rearrangement joins TRBV27 to TRBJ2-1, with TRBD2 matching 14 bases. The trim removed 2 bases at V and 6 bases at J, leaving 0 bases unmatched. The germline gives CDR1 MNHEY, CDR2 SMNVEV (reference sequence). The CDR3 has 15 residues. CDR3 region: CASSLGTSGSNEQFF. Here the CDR3 DNA reads TGTGCCAGCAGTTTAGGGACTAGCGGGAGCAATGAGCAGTTCTTC.

This clone showed up just a few times. The chain joins TRBV4-1 to TRBJ2-2, with D maybe TRBD2 (6 bases). Trimming stripped 3 bases from V and 7 bases from J, with 12 bases between. This CDR3 has 14 residues. Germline V lookup: CDR1 MGHRA, CDR2 YSYEKL. This CDR3 reads CASSHGDSYGELFF. CDR3 DNA: TGCGCCAGCAGCCATGGGGACTCTTACGGGGAGCTGTTTTTT.

The chain employs TRBV10-3 and TRBJ2-7, with TRBD2 as a possible D gene (5 bases). The CDR3 is made up of 13 amino acids. The germline CDR1 and CDR2 sequences are ENHRY and SYGVKD. The ends were cut back, 0 bases at V and 7 bases at J, with 10 bases in the middle. This CDR3 reads CAISESTILEQYF. The CDR3 bases are TGTGCCATCAGTGAGTCGACTATCCTTGAGCAGTACTTC.

The gene calls are TRBV19 and TRBJ1-2, with 9 bases that match TRBD1. CDR1 LNHDA and CDR2 SQIVND come from the germline V gene (reference sequence). The CDR3 is 15 amino acids. V gave up 6 bases and J gave up 4 bases; unmatched junction bases: 9. CDR3 nucleotides: TGTGCCAGTAGCTCCACAGGGGGCCCTCGCTATGGCTACACCTTC. It codes for CASSSTGGPRYGYTF.

By share of the sample, this clone is medium-sized (0.01 to 0.1%). V and J are TRBV30 and TRBJ1-5; no clear D gene. Germline V gene lookup returns CDR1 GTSNPN and CDR2 SVGIG (reference sequence). V dropped 0 bases and J dropped 3 bases, with 3 bases sitting between them. The CDR3 sequence is 12 residues long. The CDR3, as DNA: TGTGCCTGGAGTGTACCCAATCAGCCCCAGCATTTT. Translation: CAWSVPNQPQHF.

This chain uses TRBV5-1 with TRBJ2-3; 7 bases align to TRBD2. The CDR3 has 15 residues. Trimming at V came to 0 bases and at J to 2 bases, leaving 3 bases not matched to a gene. Per the germline V gene, CDR1 is SGHRS and CDR2 is YFSETQ. CDR3 loop: CASSLGLADTDTQYF. In nucleotides, the CDR3 is TGCGCCAGCAGCTTGGGACTAGCCGACACAGATACGCAGTATTTT.

By sample share, this clone is medium-sized. The rearrangement links TRBV7-3 to TRBJ2-1, with D unresolved. Trimming pared 5 bases from V and 3 bases from J, leaving 8 bases between. The CDR3 has 13 residues. Germline assignment: CDR1 SGHTA and CDR2 FQGTGA. The CDR3 coding sequence is TGTGCCAGCAGCCAAACTAACTACAATGAGCAGTTCTTC. Its protein product is CASSQTNYNEQFF.

This clone qualifies as medium-sized. The chain has TRBV19 and TRBJ1-1; 10 bases match TRBD1. The CDR3 extends over 17 amino acids. Germline-derived CDR1 and CDR2 are LNHDA and SQIVND (reference sequence). The ends lost 5 bases at V and 1 base at J; junction bases unmatched: 10. The CDR3 DNA follows: TGTGCCAGTAGTGAATGGGACAGGGGAAGGAAGAACACTGAAGCTTTCTTT. This gives the protein CASSEWDRGRKNTEAFF. The complete variable domain, with remaining parts taken from reference TRBV19 and TRBJ1-1, reads DGGITQSPKYLFRKEGQNVTLSCEQNLNHDAMYWYRQDPGQGLRLIYYSQIVNDFQKGDIAEGYSVSREKKESFPLTVTSAQKNPTAFYLCASSEWDRGRKNTEAFFGQGTRLTVV.

Judged by abundance, this clone is medium-sized. The rearrangement uses TRBV28 and TRBJ2-7; D possibly corresponds to TRBD2 (6 bases). Between the trimmed V and J ends, which lost 3 bases and 12 bases, there was a span of 12 bases. Per the germline V gene, CDR1 is MDHEN and CDR2 is SYDVKM. The length of the CDR3 is 11 residues. CDR3 amino acids: CASSLTGSRYF. In DNA, the CDR3 is TGTGCCAGCAGTTTGACCGGGAGTCGGTACTTC. The complete variable domain, with remaining parts taken from reference TRBV28 and TRBJ2-7, reads DVKVTQSSRYLVKRTGEKVFLECVQDMDHENMFWYRQDPGLGLRLIYFSYDVKMKEKGDIPEGYSVSREKKERFSLILESASTNQTSMYLCASSLTGSRYFGPGTRLTVT.

This clone ranks as medium-sized. The chain combines TRBV2 with TRBJ1-2; D is perhaps TRBD1 (5 bases). Germline V gene lookup returns CDR1 SNHLY and CDR2 FYNNEI. V lost 6 bases to trimming and J lost 6 bases, with 14 bases between them. The CDR3 covers 13 residues. CDR3 loop: CASRASWGDGYTF. The CDR3 DNA reads as TGTGCCAGCAGGGCATCGTGGGGCGATGGCTACACCTTC. Drawing the rest from reference TRBV2 and TRBJ1-2, the complete variable domain is EPEVTQTPSHQVTQMGQEVILRCVPISNHLYFYWYRQILGQKVEFLVSFYNNEISEKSEIFDDQFSVERPDGSNFTLKIRSTKLEDSAMYFCASRASWGDGYTFGSGTRLTVV.

There are a few counts of this clone. The chain combines TRBV6-6 with TRBJ2-7; possibly TRBD2 for D (6 bases). Trimming shortened V by 0 bases and J by 3 bases, and 6 bases separated the two germline ends. The V gene's germline CDR1 is MNHNY and CDR2 SVGAGI (reference sequence). This CDR3 has 13 residues. The CDR3 spells CASSYSRGYEQYF. As DNA, the CDR3 is TGTGCCAGCAGTTACTCGCGGGGCTACGAGCAGTACTTC.

The chain uses TRBV11-2 and TRBJ2-5; tentatively, D is TRBD1 (6 bases). V gave up 4 bases and J gave up 11 bases, with 17 bases separating them. The CDR3 is 13 residues long. The V gene's germline CDR1 is SGHAT and CDR2 FQNNGV. The CDR3 region is CASSYWTERWQYF. DNA for the CDR3: TGTGCCAGCAGCTACTGGACAGAACGCTGGCAGTACTTC.

This clone appeared a few times. V gene TRBV28 combines with J gene TRBJ1-2; D call uncertain. V was trimmed by 6 bases and J by 5 bases, leaving 13 bases between them. The CDR3 has 13 amino acids. Germline CDR1 MDHEN, CDR2 SYDVKM. CDR3 sequence reads: CASRKGSGYGYTF. CDR3 nucleotides: TGTGCCAGCAGGAAAGGTTCGGGGTATGGCTACACCTTC.

The rearrangement uses TRBV7-9 and TRBJ2-1; a possible D gene is TRBD2 (5 bases). Germline V gene sequence: CDR1 SEHNR, CDR2 FQNEAQ (reference sequence). This CDR3 region has 12 residues. V gave up 4 bases and J gave up 7 bases, with 8 bases separating them. CDR3 amino acids: CASSSDLNEQFF. The CDR3 DNA is TGTGCCAGCAGCTCGGACTTGAATGAGCAGTTCTTC.

By its share, this clone is medium-sized. V usage is TRBV29-1 and J usage is TRBJ2-1; D not resolved. V was shortened by 0 bases and J by 9 bases, with 9 bases between the two germline ends. Looked up from germline, CDR1 is SQVTM and CDR2 is ANQGSEA. The CDR3 extends over 12 amino acids. The CDR3 nucleotides read TGCAGCGTTGAAGATCTTAAAGGTGAGCAGTTCTTC. Translating gives CSVEDLKGEQFF.

This clone qualifies as medium-sized. The chain recombines TRBV5-1 with TRBJ2-3; TRBD2 matches 8 bases. Germline V gives CDR1 SGHRS, CDR2 YFSETQ. Trimming at V came to 3 bases and at J to 5 bases, leaving 11 bases not matched to a gene. The CDR3 loop spans 16 amino acids. The CDR3 sequence: CASSSPPLAEIDTQYF. The CDR3 nucleotides are TGCGCCAGCAGCTCTCCGCCACTAGCGGAGATAGATACGCAGTATTTT.

There are a few counts of this clone. V and J are TRBV25-1 and TRBJ2-7, with 9 bases identical to TRBD1. This CDR3 has 15 residues. J lost 2 bases, V lost 5 bases, and 7 bases had no gene match. CDR1 is MGHDK, CDR2 SYGVNS, per germline. In DNA form, the CDR3 reads TGTGCCAGCAGTCCCGGGACAGGGTGGGCCTACGAGCAGTACTTC. Its translation: CASSPGTGWAYEQYF.

This clone is medium-sized (0.01 to 0.1%) within its sample. The V and J genes are TRBV4-2 and TRBJ2-2; TRBD2 aligns across 7 bases. Germline CDR1 reads LGHNA; CDR2 reads YNFKEQ. V shed 1 base and J 0 bases; nucleotides not matched to a gene: 8. The CDR3 sequence is 18 residues long. The CDR3: CASSQARASGANTGELFF. The CDR3 nucleotides read TGTGCCAGCAGCCAAGCCCGTGCTAGCGGAGCGAACACCGGGGAGCTGTTTTTT.

The rearrangement joins TRBV5-6 to TRBJ2-7, with 9 bases fitting TRBD2. Germline CDR1 and CDR2: SGHDT and YYEEEE. The CDR3 has 16 amino acids. J lost 3 bases, V lost 2 bases, and 9 bases had no gene match. In DNA, the CDR3 is TGTGCCAGCAGCTTTGGGTATAGCGGGAGTTTCTACGAGCAGTACTTC. Encoded protein: CASSFGYSGSFYEQYF.

The CDR3: CAISEGGGFYEQYF. CDR3 nucleotides: TGTGCCATCAGTGAGGGTGGGGGTTTCTACGAGCAGTACTTC. The chain combines TRBV10-3 with TRBJ2-7; D possibly uses TRBD1 or TRBD2 (5 bases each). Germline loops: CDR1 ENHRY, CDR2 SYGVKD. V lost 2 bases, J lost 3 bases, and 11 bases lay in between. This CDR3 comprises 14 residues.